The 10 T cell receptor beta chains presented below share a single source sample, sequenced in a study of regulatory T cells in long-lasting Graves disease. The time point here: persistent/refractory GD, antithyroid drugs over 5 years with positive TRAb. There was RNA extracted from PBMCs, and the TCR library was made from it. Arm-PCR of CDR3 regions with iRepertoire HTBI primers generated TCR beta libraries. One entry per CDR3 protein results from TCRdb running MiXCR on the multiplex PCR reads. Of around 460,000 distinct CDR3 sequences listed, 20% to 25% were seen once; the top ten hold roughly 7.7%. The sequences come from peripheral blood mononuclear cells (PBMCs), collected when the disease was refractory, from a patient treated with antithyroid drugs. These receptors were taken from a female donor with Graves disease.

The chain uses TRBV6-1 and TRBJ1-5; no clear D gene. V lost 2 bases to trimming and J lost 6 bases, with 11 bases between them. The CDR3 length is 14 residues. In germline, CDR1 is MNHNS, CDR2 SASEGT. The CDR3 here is CASSENGRSQPQHF. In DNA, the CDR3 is TGTGCCAGCAGTGAAAATGGGAGGAGTCAGCCCCAGCATTTT.

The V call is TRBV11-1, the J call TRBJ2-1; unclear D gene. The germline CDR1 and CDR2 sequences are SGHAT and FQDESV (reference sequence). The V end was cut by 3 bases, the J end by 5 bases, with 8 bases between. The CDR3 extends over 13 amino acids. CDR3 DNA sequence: TGTGCCAGCAGCTTTGCCCTCGACAATGAGCAGTTCTTC. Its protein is CASSFALDNEQFF.

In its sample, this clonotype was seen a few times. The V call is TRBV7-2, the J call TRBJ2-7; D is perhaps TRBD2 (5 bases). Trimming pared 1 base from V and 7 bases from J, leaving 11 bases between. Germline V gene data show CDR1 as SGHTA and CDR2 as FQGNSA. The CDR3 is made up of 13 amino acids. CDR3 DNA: TGTGCCAGCAGCTTAGTCTCCCCGGGGGAGCAGTACTTC. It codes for CASSLVSPGEQYF.

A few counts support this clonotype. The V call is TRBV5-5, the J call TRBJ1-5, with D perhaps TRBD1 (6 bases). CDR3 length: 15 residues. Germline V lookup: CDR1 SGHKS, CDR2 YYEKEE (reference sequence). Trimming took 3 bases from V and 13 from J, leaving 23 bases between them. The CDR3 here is CASSWRTVDPKAQHF. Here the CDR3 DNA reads TGTGCCAGCAGCTGGAGGACAGTGGACCCGAAGGCTCAGCATTTT. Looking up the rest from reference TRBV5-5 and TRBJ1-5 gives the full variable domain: DAGVTQSPTHLIKTRGQQVTLRCSPISGHKSVSWYQQVLGQGPQFIFQYYEKEERGRGNFPDRFSARQFPNYSSELNVNALLLGDSALYLCASSWRTVDPKAQHFGDGTRLSIL.

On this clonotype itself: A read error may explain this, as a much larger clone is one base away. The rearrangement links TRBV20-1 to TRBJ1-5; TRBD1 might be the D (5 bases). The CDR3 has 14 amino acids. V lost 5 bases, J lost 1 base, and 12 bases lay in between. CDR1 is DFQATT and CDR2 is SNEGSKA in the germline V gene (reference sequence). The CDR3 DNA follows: TGCAGTGCTTCGCGGGGCACGAGCAATCAGCCCCAGCATTTT. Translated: CSASRGTSNQPQHF.

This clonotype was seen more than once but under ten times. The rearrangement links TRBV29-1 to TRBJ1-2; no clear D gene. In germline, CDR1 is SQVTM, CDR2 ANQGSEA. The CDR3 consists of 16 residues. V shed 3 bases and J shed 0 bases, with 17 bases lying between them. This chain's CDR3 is CSVELWDLSANYGYTF. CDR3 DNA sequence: TGCAGCGTTGAGCTCTGGGATTTATCAGCTAACTATGGCTACACCTTC.

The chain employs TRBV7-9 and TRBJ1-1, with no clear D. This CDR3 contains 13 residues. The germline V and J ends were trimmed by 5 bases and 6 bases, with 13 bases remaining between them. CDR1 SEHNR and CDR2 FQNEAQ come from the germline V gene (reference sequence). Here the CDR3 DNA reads TGTGCCAGCAGCCTTTACCTCGTACCTGAAGCTTTCTTT. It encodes CASSLYLVPEAFF. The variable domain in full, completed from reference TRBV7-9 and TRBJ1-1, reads DTGVSQNPRHKITKRGQNVTFRCDPISEHNRLYWYRQTLGQGPEFLTYFQNEAQLEKSRLLSDRFSAERPKGSFSTLEIQRTEQGDSAMYLCASSLYLVPEAFFGQGTRLTVV.

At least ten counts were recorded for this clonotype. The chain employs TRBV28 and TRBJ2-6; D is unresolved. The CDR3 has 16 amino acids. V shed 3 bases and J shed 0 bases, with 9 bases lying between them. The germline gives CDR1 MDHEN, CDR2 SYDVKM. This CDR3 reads CASSLALGSGANVLTF. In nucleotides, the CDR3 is TGTGCCAGCAGTTTGGCCCTCGGCTCTGGGGCCAACGTCCTGACTTTC.

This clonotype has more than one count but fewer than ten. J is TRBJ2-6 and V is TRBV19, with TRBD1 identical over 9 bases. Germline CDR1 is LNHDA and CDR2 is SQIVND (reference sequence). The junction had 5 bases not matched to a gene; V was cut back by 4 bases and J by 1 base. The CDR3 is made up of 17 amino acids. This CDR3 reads CASSTGQGLSGANVLTF. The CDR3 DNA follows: TGTGCCAGTAGTACGGGACAGGGTTTGTCTGGGGCCAACGTCCTGACTTTC.

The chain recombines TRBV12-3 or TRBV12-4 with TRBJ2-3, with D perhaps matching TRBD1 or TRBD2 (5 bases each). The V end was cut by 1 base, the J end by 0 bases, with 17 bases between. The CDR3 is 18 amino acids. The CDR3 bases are TGTGCCAGCAGTTTAGTCACCGGGGCCCTTACTAGCACAGATACGCAGTATTTT. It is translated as CASSLVTGALTSTDTQYF.